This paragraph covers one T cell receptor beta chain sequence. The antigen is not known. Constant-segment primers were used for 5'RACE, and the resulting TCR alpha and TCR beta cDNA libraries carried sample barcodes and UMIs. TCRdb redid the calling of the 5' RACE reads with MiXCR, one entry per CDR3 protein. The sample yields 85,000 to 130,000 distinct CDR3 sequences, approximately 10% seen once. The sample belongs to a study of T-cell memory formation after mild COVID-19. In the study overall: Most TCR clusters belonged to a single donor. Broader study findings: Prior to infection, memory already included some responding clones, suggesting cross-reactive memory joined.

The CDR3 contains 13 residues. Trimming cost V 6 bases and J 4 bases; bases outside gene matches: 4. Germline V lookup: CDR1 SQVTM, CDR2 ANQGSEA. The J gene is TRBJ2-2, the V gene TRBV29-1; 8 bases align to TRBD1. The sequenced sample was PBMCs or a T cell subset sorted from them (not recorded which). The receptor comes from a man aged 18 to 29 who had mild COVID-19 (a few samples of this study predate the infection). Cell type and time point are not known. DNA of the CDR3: TGCAGCGTCCTCACAGGGGGCACCGGGGAGCTGTTTTTT. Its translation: CSVLTGGTGELFF.